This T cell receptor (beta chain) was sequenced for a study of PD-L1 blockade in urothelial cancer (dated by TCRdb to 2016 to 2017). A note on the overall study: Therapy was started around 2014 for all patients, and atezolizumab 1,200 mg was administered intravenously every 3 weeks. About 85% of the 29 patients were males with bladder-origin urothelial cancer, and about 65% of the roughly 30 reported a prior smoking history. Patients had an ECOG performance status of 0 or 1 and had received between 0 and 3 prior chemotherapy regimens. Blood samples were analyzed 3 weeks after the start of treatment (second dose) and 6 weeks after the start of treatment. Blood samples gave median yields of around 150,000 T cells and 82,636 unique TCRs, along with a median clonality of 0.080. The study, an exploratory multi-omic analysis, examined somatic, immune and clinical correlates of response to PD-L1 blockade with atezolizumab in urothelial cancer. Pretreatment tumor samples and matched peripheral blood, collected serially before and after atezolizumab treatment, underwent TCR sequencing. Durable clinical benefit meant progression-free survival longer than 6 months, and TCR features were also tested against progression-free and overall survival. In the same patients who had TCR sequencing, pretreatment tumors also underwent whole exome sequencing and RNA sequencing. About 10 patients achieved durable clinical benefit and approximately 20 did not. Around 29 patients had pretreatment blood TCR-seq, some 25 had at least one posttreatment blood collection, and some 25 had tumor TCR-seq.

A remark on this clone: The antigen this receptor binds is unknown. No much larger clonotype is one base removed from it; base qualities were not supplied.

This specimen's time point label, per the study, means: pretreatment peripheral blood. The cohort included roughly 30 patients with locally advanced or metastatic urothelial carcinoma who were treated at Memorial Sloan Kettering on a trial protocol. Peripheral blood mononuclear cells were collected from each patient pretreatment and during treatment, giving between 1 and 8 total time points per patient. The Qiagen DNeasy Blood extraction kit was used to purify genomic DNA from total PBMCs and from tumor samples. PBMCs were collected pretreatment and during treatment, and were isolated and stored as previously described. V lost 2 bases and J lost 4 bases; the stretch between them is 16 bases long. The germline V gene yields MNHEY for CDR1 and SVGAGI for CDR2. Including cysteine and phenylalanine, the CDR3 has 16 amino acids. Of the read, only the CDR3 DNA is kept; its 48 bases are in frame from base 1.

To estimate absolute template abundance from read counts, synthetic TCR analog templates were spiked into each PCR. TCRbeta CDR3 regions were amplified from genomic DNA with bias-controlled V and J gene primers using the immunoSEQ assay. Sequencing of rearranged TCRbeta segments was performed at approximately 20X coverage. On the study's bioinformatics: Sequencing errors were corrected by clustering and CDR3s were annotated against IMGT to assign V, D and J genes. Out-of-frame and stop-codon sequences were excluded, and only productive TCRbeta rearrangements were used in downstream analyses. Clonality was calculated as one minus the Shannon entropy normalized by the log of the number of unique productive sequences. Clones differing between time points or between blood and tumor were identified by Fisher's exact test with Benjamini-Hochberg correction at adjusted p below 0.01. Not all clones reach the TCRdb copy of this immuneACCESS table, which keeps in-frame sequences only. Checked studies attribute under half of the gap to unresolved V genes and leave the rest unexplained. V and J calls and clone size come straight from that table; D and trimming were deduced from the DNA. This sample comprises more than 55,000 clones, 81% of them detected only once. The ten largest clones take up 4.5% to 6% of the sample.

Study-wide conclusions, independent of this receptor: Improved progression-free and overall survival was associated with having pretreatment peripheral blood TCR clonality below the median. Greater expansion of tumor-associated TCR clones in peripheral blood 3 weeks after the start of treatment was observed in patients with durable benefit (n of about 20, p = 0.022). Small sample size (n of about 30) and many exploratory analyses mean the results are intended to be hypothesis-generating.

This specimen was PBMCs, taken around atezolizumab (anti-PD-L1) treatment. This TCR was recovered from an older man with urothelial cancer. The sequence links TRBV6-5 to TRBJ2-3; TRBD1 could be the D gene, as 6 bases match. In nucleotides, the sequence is TGTGCCAGCAGTTACGGGGGCTTCCTCCGGGCAGATACGCAGTATTTT. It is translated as CASSYGGFLRADTQYF.